The entry below gives a single T cell receptor (beta chain) sequence along with its context. Its antigen is as yet unknown. Using immunoSEQ multiplex PCR, the repertoire was profiled, and TCRdb retains in-frame clones only, with some absent. The sample consists of over 50,000 clones, 70% to 90% of them appearing once. This entry is derived from a study of OX40 agonist ivuxolimab in advanced cancers. General study points: Both blood CD4+ and CD8+ T cells showed clonal growth by week 6 at 0.1 to 3.0 mg/kg.

Looked up from germline, CDR1 is MGHRA and CDR2 is YSYEKL. This CDR3 is 18 amino acids long. Deletions cut 0 bases from V and 0 bases from J, with 15 bases between. Material: CD4+ or CD8+ T cells sorted from blood, obtained in a trial of the OX40 agonist ivuxolimab. This sequence originates from an adult with an advanced solid tumor such as melanoma, head and neck, liver or kidney cancer. The rearrangement links TRBV4-1 to TRBJ1-5; D remains ambiguous. CDR3 sequence: CASSQDTRALYSNQPQHF. In nucleotides, the CDR3 is TGCGCCAGCAGCCAAGATACCCGGGCCCTTTATAGCAATCAGCCCCAGCATTTT.